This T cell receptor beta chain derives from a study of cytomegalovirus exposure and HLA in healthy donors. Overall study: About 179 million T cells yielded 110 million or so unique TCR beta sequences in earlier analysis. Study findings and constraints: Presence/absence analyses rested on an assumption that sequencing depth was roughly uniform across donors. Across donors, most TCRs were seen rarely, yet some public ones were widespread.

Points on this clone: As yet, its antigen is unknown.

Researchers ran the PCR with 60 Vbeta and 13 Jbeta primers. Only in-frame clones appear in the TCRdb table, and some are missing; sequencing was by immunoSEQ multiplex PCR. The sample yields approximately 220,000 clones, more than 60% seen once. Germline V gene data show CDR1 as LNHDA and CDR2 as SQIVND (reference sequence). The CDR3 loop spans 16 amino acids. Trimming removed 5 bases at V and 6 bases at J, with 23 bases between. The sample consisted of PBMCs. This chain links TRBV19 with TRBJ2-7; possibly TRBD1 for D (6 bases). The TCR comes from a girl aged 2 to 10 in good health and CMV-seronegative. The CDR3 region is CASSPLGHLGNIEQYF. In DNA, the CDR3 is TGTGCCAGTAGTCCCCTGGGACATCTAGGCAATATCGAGCAGTACTTC.